Following are 7 T cell receptor beta chains from one sample sequenced in a study of control samples from healthy donors and cancer patients. TCRdb keeps only in-frame clones here, not all; method: immunoSEQ multiplex PCR. The data hold roughly 83,000 clones, with roughly 86% observed a single time. Material: blood. The receptors stem from a woman in her fifties or sixties in good health.

The V gene is TRBV10-2, the J gene TRBJ1-2; D uncertain. The CDR3 runs to 12 residues. Germline loops: CDR1 WSHSY, CDR2 SAAADI. Trimming cost V 3 bases and J 8 bases, with 10 bases left between them. CDR3 in amino acids: CASSEVSGGYTF. The CDR3 nucleotides are TGCGCCAGCAGTGAAGTATCAGGAGGCTACACCTTC.

The V gene is TRBV4-1, the J gene TRBJ1-1; unclear D gene. The V gene lost 2 bases and the J gene lost 2 bases, with 9 bases spanning the gap. In germline, CDR1 is MGHRA, CDR2 YSYEKL. The CDR3 has 14 amino acids. The CDR3 DNA follows: TGCGCCAGCAGCCAATTCGGTGTTAACACTGAAGCTTTCTTT. Translated, it gives CASSQFGVNTEAFF.

Here the CDR3 reads CASRTGTGVLEQYF. The CDR3 DNA reads as TGTGCCAGCAGGACCGGGACAGGGGTTCTCGAGCAGTACTTC. The chain has TRBV28 and TRBJ2-7; 10 nucleotides agree with TRBD1. V shed 6 bases, J shed 6 bases, and the junction held 8 bases outside the gene matches. Germline V gene sequence: CDR1 MDHEN, CDR2 SYDVKM. CDR3 length: 14 amino acids.

This chain links TRBV7-2 with TRBJ1-1, with a weak D call TRBD1 (5 bases). Trimming shortened V by 4 bases and J by 1 base, and 7 bases separated the two germline ends. This CDR3 comprises 13 residues. Per the germline V gene, CDR1 is SGHTA and CDR2 is FQGNSA. The CDR3 bases are TGTGCCAGCAGCTGGGGGTGGAACACTGAAGCTTTCTTT. It yields the protein CASSWGWNTEAFF.

This clone was found once. J is TRBJ1-6 and V is TRBV5-1, with TRBD1 matching over 10 bases. Trimming cost V 7 bases and J 5 bases; bases outside gene matches: 3. Germline V gives CDR1 SGHRS, CDR2 YFSETQ. This CDR3 spans 14 amino acids. This chain's CDR3 is CASGTGDDNSPLHF. The CDR3, as DNA: TGCGCCAGCGGGACAGGGGACGATAATTCACCCCTCCACTTT.

This sequence joins TRBV3-1 (or the pseudogene TRBV3-2) and TRBJ1-2, with D possibly TRBD1 on 5 matching bases. CDR1 and CDR2 from the germline V gene are LGHDT and YNNKEL (reference sequence). The CDR3 is 16 residues long. Trimming removed 4 bases from V and 0 bases from J, with 15 bases in between. This CDR3 is CASSPFGGSPNYGYTF. As DNA, the CDR3 is TGTGCCAGCAGCCCCTTCGGGGGGTCCCCTAACTATGGCTACACCTTC.

The chain employs TRBV5-6 and TRBJ2-3; 7 nucleotides agree with TRBD2. The germline gives CDR1 SGHDT, CDR2 YYEEEE. The CDR3 consists of 16 residues. V lost 3 bases and J lost 1; bases outside the gene matches: 8. The CDR3 here is CASSSDSGPRTDTQYF. Written as DNA, the CDR3 is TGTGCCAGCAGCTCCGATAGCGGGCCACGCACAGATACGCAGTATTTT.